These T cell receptor beta chains were read from a single sample in a study of blood T cells in healthy people across ages. TCRdb passed the 5' RACE reads through MiXCR, listing each CDR3 protein once. This table has some 1.4 million distinct CDR3 sequences, approximately 38% appearing once. Input material: blood. The receptors originated from a woman aged 18-29 years in good health. The conserved cysteine and the conserved F or W are not part of the CDR3 here.

CDR3: ATSDLGTNYGYT; J: TRBJ1-2; V: TRBV24-1
CDR3: ASSYPQVSNEKLF; J: TRBJ1-4; V: TRBV6-6
CDR3: ASSLYSGNQPQH; J: TRBJ1-5; V: TRBV5-5
CDR3: ASSPLGSSDYGYT; J: TRBJ1-2; V: TRBV18
CDR3: APPGTGVFLEQF; J: TRBJ2-1; V: TRBV7-4
CDR3: ASSGRTGAYNEQF; J: TRBJ2-1; V: TRBV2
CDR3: ASSLAWGEMNEQF; J: TRBJ2-1; V: TRBV7-2
CDR3: ASRSHDRGITGELF; J: TRBJ2-2; V: TRBV25-1
CDR3: ASSLDRSKLF; J: TRBJ1-4; V: TRBV6-5
CDR3: ASSLEGTGGYSGANVLT; J: TRBJ2-6; V: TRBV5-1
CDR3: SATRVGSGGNSDTQY; J: TRBJ2-3; V: TRBV20-1
CDR3: ASSQDAGSYNYGYT; J: TRBJ1-2; V: TRBV4-1
CDR3: ASSLRRVAGASDTQY; J: TRBJ2-3; V: TRBV12-3/TRBV12-4
CDR3: SAERTEGTDTQY; J: TRBJ2-3; V: TRBV29-1
CDR3: ASRPGAGYT; J: TRBJ1-2; V: TRBV9
CDR3: ASSPEGGGGELF; J: TRBJ1-4; V: TRBV9
CDR3: ASSYQQGYKNIQY; J: TRBJ2-4; V: TRBV28
CDR3: ASSPSRGLSGNEQF; J: TRBJ2-1; V: TRBV25-1
CDR3: ASSLGRALPRGREQY; J: TRBJ2-5; V: TRBV12-3/TRBV12-4
CDR3: ASSSLSGEPQH; J: TRBJ1-5; V: TRBV7-2
CDR3: ASDSGGYT; J: TRBJ1-2; V: TRBV6-6